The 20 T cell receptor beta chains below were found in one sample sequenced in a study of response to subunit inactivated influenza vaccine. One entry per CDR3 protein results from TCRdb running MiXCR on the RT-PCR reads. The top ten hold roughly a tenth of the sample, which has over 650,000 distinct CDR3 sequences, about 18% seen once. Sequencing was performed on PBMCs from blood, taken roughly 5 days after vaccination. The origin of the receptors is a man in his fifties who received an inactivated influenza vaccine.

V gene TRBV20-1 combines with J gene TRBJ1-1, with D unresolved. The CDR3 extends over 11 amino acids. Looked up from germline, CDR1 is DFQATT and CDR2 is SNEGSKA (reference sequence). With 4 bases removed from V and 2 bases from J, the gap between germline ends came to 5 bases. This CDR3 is CSATYNTEAFF. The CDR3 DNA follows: TGCAGTGCTACCTATAACACTGAAGCTTTCTTT.

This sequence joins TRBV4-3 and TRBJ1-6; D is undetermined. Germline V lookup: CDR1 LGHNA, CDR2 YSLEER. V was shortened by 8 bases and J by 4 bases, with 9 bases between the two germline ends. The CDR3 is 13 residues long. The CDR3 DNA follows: TGCGCCAGCCGGGCGGCGTATAATTCACCCCTCCACTTT. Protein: CASRAAYNSPLHF.

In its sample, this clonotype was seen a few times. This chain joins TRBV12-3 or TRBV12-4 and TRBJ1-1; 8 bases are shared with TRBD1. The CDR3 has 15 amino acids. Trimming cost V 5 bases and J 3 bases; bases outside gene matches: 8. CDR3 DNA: TGTGCCAGCAGTCCAGATCAGGGGGCGGACACTGAAGCTTTCTTT. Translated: CASSPDQGADTEAFF.

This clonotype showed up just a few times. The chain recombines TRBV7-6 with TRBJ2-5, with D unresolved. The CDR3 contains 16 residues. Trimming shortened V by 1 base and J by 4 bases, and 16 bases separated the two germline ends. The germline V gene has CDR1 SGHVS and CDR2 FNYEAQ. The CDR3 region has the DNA TGTGCCAGCAGCTTAGATATTTCGGCAGTAGGAGAGACCCAGTACTTC. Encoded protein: CASSLDISAVGETQYF. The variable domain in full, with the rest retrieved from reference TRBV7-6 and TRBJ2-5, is GAGVSQSPRYKVTKRGQDVALRCDPISGHVSLYWYRQALGQGPEFLTYFNYEAQQDKSGLPNDRFSAERPEGSISTLTIQRTEQRDSAMYRCASSLDISAVGETQYFGPGTRLLVL.

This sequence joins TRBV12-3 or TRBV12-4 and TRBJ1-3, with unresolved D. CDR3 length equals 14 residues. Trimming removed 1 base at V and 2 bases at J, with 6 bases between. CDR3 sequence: CASSLEVPGNTIYF. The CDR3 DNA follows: TGTGCCAGCAGTTTAGAGGTTCCTGGAAACACCATATATTTT.

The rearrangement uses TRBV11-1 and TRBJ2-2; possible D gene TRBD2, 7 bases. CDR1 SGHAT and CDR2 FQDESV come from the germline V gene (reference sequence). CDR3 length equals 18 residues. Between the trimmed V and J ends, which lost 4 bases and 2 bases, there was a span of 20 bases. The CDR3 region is CASSYLGGDNINTGELFF. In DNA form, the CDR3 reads TGTGCCAGCAGCTACCTAGGGGGGGACAACATTAACACCGGGGAGCTGTTTTTT.

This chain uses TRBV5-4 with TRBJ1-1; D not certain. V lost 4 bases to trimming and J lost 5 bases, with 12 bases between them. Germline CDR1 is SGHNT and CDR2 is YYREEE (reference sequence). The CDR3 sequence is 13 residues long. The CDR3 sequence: CASSLKIKTEAFF. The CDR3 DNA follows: TGTGCCAGCAGCCTAAAGATAAAGACTGAAGCTTTCTTT. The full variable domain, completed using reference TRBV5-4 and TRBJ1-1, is ETGVTQSPTHLIKTRGQQVTLRCSSQSGHNTVSWYQQALGQGPQFIFQYYREEENGRGNFPPRFSGLQFPNYSSELNVNALELDDSALYLCASSLKIKTEAFFGQGTRLTVV.

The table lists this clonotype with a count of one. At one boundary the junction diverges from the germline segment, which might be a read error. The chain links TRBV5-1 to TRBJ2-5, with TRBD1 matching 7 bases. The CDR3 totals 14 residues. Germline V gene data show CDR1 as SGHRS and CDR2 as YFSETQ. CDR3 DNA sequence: TGCGCCAGCAGCCCGGGGACAGTACAAGAGACCCAGCACTTC. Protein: CASSPGTVQETQHF.

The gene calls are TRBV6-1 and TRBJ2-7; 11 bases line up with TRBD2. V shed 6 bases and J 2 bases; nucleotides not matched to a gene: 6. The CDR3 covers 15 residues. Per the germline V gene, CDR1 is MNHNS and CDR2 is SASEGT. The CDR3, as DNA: TGTGCCAGCAGATCAACTAGCGGGAGCCCCTACGAGCAGTACTTC. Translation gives CASRSTSGSPYEQYF.

For the CDR3, the DNA is TGTGCCAGCACGAAGGGGGGAAACCTGGGGACTGAAGCTTTCTTT. Translated, it gives CASTKGGNLGTEAFF. The chain uses TRBV6-1 and TRBJ1-1; maybe TRBD1 (6 bases). The germline V gene has CDR1 MNHNS and CDR2 SASEGT. The CDR3 extends over 15 amino acids. V was pared by 7 bases and J by 5 bases, with 20 bases between.

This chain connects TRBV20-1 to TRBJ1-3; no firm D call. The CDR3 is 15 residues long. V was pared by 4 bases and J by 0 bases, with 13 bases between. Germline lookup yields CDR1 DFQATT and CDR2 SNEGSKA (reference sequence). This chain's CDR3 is CSATRDAYSGNTIYF. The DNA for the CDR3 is TGCAGTGCTACCCGTGACGCCTACTCTGGAAACACCATATATTTT.

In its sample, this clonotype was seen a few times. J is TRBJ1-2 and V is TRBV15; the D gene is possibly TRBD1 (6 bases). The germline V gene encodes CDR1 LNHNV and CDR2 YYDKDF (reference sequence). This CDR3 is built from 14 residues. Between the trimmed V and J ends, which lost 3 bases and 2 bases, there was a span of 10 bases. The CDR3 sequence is CATSRDRLNYGYTF. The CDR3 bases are TGTGCCACCAGCAGGGACAGACTCAACTATGGCTACACCTTC.

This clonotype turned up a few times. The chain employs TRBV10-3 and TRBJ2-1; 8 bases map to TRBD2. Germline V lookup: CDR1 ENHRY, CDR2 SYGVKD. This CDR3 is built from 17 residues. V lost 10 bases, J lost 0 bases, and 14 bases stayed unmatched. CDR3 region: CASSERLASYSYNEQFF. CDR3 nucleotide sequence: TGTGCCAGCAGCGAGCGACTAGCGAGTTACTCCTACAATGAGCAGTTCTTC.

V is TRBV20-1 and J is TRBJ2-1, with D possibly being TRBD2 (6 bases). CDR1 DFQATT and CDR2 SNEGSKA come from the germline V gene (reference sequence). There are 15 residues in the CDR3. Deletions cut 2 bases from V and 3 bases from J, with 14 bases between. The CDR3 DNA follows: TGCAGTGCTAGACGTCCGGGACTCGACTACAATGAGCAGTTCTTC. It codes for CSARRPGLDYNEQFF.

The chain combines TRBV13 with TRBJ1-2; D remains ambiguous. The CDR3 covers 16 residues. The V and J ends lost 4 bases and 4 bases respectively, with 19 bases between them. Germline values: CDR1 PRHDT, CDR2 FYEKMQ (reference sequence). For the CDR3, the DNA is TGTGCCAGCAGCTCACAATTTAAGGCTCCGACCTATGGCTACACCTTC. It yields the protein CASSSQFKAPTYGYTF.

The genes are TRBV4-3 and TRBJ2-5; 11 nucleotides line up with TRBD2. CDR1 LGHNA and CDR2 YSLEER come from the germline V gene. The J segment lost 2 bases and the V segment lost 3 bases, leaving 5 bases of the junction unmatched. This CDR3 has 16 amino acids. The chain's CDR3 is CASSQGTSGPQETQYF. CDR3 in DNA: TGCGCCAGCAGCCAGGGGACTAGCGGTCCTCAAGAGACCCAGTACTTC.

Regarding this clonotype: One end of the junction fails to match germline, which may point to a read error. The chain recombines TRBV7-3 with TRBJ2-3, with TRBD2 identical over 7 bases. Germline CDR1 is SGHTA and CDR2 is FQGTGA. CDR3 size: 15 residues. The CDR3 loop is CASSLRGGSRDTQYF. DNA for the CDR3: TGTGCCAGCAGCTTACGTGGCGGGAGCAGAGATACGCAGTATTTT.

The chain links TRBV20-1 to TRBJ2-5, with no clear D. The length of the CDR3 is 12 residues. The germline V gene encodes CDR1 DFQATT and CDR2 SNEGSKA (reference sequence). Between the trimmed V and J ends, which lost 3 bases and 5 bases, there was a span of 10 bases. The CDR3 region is CSASGRRETQYF. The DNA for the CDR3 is TGCAGTGCTAGCGGCCGGCGGGAGACCCAGTACTTC.

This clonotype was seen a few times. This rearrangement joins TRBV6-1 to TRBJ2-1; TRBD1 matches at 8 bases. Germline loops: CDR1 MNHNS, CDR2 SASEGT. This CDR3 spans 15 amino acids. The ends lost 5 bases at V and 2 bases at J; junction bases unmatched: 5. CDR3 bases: TGTGCCAGCAGTCAGGGGGCACCGACCTACAATGAGCAGTTCTTC. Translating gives CASSQGAPTYNEQFF.

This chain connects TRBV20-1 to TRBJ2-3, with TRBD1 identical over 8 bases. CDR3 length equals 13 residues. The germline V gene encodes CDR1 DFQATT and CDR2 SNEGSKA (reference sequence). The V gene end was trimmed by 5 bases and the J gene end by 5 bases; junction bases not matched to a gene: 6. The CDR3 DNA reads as TGCAGTGCTCCACAGGGGGGCCGAGATACGCAGTATTTT. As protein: CSAPQGGRDTQYF.